A selection of T cell receptor beta chains follows, all from one sample in a study of human T cells and chemical hapten exposure. Via MiXCR, TCRdb re-called the RACE reads, giving one row per CDR3 protein. The sample has more than 250,000 distinct CDR3 sequences, around 9.3% seen once. The sequencing here drew on whole blood, taken in connection with sensitization to the hapten diphenylcyclopropenone (DPC). These receptor sequences come from a woman aged 40 to 50 with alopecia areata. Some clones in this sample may be carry-over from other donors' samples. Each CDR3 is given with its conserved first and last residue. D genes are given only for firm matches. The size entry is marked missing in some rows and otherwise reads once, few, many or a size class.

clone size	V gene	J gene	D gene	CDR3 protein	CDR3 DNA
.	TRBV7-2	TRBJ2-7	TRBD1	CASSSRRQGNPHEQYF	TGTGCCAGCAGCTCCCGCCGACAGGGGAACCCCCACGAGCAGTACTTC
once	TRBV20-1	TRBJ2-4	TRBD2	CRAGTSRSLKLAKNIQYF	TGCAGGGCTGGGACTAGCCGTTCCCTCAAACTAGCCAAAAACATTCAGTACTTC
.	TRBV6-6	TRBJ1-4	.	CASGGNEKLFF	TGTGCCAGCGGCGGGAATGAAAAACTGTTTTTT
.	TRBV9	TRBJ1-3	.	CASSVALSGNTIYF	TGTGCCAGCAGCGTAGCACTTTCTGGAAACACCATATATTTT
few	TRBV7-2	TRBJ2-2	.	CASRQTQGPGELFF	TGTGCCAGCAGACAAACACAGGGCCCCGGGGAGCTGTTTTTT
few	TRBV20-1	TRBJ1-5	TRBD1	CSAREGTGVSNQPQHF	TGCAGTGCTAGAGAGGGAACAGGGGTAAGCAATCAGCCCCAGCATTTT
few	TRBV6-5	TRBJ1-5	.	CASRPGTGSNQPQHF	TGTGCCAGCAGACCCGGGACCGGTAGCAATCAGCCCCAGCATTTT
.	TRBV27	TRBJ1-1	.	CASSLLNEGTKAFF	TGTGCCAGCAGTTTATTGAATGAGGGAACGAAAGCTTTCTTT
.	TRBV15	TRBJ2-5	.	CATSSYRRQETQYF	TGTGCCACCAGCAGCTACAGGCGTCAAGAGACCCAGTACTTC
many	TRBV18	TRBJ2-3	.	CASSPPVADTQYF	TGTGCCAGCTCACCACCGGTGGCAGATACGCAGTATTTT
many	TRBV12-3/TRBV12-4	TRBJ2-7	.	CASSRGAYEQYF	TGTGCCAGCAGCCGGGGAGCGTACGAGCAGTACTTC
.	TRBV7-2	TRBJ1-2	.	CASSLVRPTGKHYGYTF	TGTGCCAGCAGCTTAGTTCGTCCAACAGGAAAGCACTATGGCTACACCTTC
few	TRBV30	TRBJ2-7	.	CAWSVPGQSYEQYF	TGTGCCTGGAGTGTACCGGGACAAAGCTACGAGCAGTACTTC
.	TRBV7-8	TRBJ2-1	.	CASSLGLPLGNEQFF	TGTGCCAGCAGCTTGGGACTCCCTCTCGGGAATGAGCAGTTCTTC
few	TRBV6-6	TRBJ2-7	TRBD1	CASRRRTGGNEQYF	TGTGCCAGCAGAAGAAGGACAGGGGGGAACGAGCAGTACTTC
few	TRBV5-1	TRBJ2-7	TRBD2	CASSSLAGTSYEQYF	TGCGCCAGCAGCTCGCTAGCGGGGACCTCCTACGAGCAGTACTTC
few	TRBV4-1	TRBJ1-5	TRBD1	CASSHPTGGAGQPQHF	TGCGCCAGCAGCCATCCGACAGGGGGCGCGGGTCAGCCCCAGCATTTT
many	TRBV21-1	TRBJ2-2	.	CASSTPQAGELFF	TGTGCCAGCAGCACCCCTCAAGCCGGGGAGCTGTTTTTT
few	TRBV20-1	TRBJ2-3	TRBD2	CSAASGSADTQYF	TGCAGTGCAGCTAGCGGGAGCGCAGATACGCAGTATTTT
few	TRBV5-6	TRBJ1-2	.	CASSLSGTINYGYTF	TGTGCCAGCAGCTTGTCAGGGACTATTAACTATGGCTACACCTTC
.	TRBV18	TRBJ1-1	.	CASSPSRVGTEAFF	TGTGCCAGCTCACCCTCCAGGGTAGGCACTGAAGCTTTCTTT
.	TRBV19	TRBJ2-7	.	CASSIGLTYEQYF	TGTGCCAGTAGTATAGGCCTCACCTACGAGCAGTACTTC
.	TRBV2	TRBJ2-3	.	CASRTRPLVADTQYF	TGTGCCAGCAGAACGAGACCCCTAGTAGCAGATACGCAGTATTTT
.	TRBV7-2	TRBJ2-3	TRBD2	CASSSSGTRADTQYF	TGTGCCAGCAGCTCCTCTGGGACTAGAGCAGATACGCAGTATTTT
few	TRBV7-9	TRBJ2-1	TRBD1	CASSLASGTVVYNEQFF	TGTGCCAGCAGCTTAGCGTCCGGGACAGTCGTCTACAATGAGCAGTTCTTC
many	TRBV28	TRBJ2-7	TRBD1	CASSLGQGAGEQYF	TGTGCCAGCAGCCTGGGACAGGGGGCAGGGGAGCAGTACTTC
few	TRBV15	TRBJ1-1	.	CATSRDGRGGTFF	TGTGCCACCAGCAGAGACGGCCGGGGCGGAACTTTCTTT
many	TRBV7-2	TRBJ2-6	.	CASSLVPFGTGNSGANVLTF	TGTGCCAGCAGCTTAGTTCCGTTCGGGACGGGTAACTCTGGGGCCAACGTCCTGACTTTC
.	TRBV11-2	TRBJ1-1	.	CASSFSGPRGAEAFF	TGTGCCAGCAGCTTTAGTGGTCCGAGGGGAGCTGAAGCTTTCTTT
few	TRBV6-2/TRBV6-3	TRBJ2-1	.	CASSYFQGQGEGQFF	TGTGCCAGCAGTTATTTTCAGGGACAAGGAGAGGGGCAGTTCTTC
few	TRBV6-5	TRBJ1-1	.	CATRGGWGTEAFF	TGTGCCACCCGGGGGGGCTGGGGCACTGAAGCTTTCTTT
.	TRBV5-1	TRBJ2-7	TRBD2	CASSWGTRGLEPYEQYF	TGCGCCAGCAGCTGGGGAACGAGGGGACTAGAGCCCTACGAGCAGTACTTC
few	TRBV4-3	TRBJ2-2	.	CASSQGRLGGTGELFF	TGCGCCAGCAGCCAAGGACGCCTTGGGGGCACCGGGGAGCTGTTTTTT
.	TRBV3-1	TRBJ2-5	.	CASSQGTAPSGTQYF	TGTGCCAGCAGCCAGGGGACTGCACCAAGTGGGACCCAGTACTTC
.	TRBV18	TRBJ1-2	.	CASSPPGTGWYGYTF	TGTGCCAGCTCACCACCGGGGACGGGGTGGTATGGCTACACCTTC
many	TRBV6-2/TRBV6-3	TRBJ2-5	.	CASKGMRLETQYF	TGTGCCAGCAAGGGCATGAGGCTTGAGACCCAGTACTTC
.	TRBV6-5	TRBJ1-1	.	CASRRAGGPEAFF	TGTGCCAGCAGAAGAGCTGGGGGACCTGAAGCTTTCTTT
few	TRBV28	TRBJ1-5	.	CASSPQPQSYSNQPQHF	TGTGCCAGCAGTCCCCAACCACAGAGTTATAGCAATCAGCCCCAGCATTTT
many	TRBV7-2	TRBJ2-5	.	CASREGGTQYF	TGTGCCAGCCGCGAGGGGGGGACCCAGTACTTC
.	TRBV29-1	TRBJ2-1	.	CSVGDGSSYNEQFF	TGCAGCGTTGGGGACGGCAGTTCCTACAATGAGCAGTTCTTC
.	TRBV24-1	TRBJ2-7	TRBD1	CATSSSFGTGGWEQYF	TGTGCCACCAGCTCCTCCTTCGGGACAGGAGGATGGGAGCAGTACTTC
many	TRBV12-3/TRBV12-4	TRBJ2-7	.	CASSTYRAYEQYF	TGTGCCAGCAGCACCTACAGGGCCTACGAGCAGTACTTC